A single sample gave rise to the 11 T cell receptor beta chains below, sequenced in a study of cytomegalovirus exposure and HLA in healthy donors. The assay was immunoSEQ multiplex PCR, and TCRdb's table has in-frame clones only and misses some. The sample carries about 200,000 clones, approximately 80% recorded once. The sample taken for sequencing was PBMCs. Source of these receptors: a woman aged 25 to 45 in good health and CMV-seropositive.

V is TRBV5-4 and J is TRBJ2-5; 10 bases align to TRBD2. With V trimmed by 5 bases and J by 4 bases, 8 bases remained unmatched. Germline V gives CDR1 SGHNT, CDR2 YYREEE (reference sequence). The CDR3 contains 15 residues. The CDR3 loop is CASSRTSGMGETQYF. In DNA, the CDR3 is TGTGCCAGCAGTAGGACTAGCGGTATGGGAGAGACCCAGTACTTC. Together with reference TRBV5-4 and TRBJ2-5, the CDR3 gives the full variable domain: ETGVTQSPTHLIKTRGQQVTLRCSSQSGHNTVSWYQQALGQGPQFIFQYYREEENGRGNFPPRFSGLQFPNYSSELNVNALELDDSALYLCASSRTSGMGETQYFGPGTRLLVL.

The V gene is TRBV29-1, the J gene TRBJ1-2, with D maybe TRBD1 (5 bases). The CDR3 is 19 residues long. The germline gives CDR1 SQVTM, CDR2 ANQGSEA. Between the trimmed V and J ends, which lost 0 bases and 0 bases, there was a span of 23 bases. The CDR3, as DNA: TGCAGCGTTGAAGATTTTTCCCCACCCCACCAGGGAACTAACTATGGCTACACCTTC. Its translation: CSVEDFSPPHQGTNYGYTF.

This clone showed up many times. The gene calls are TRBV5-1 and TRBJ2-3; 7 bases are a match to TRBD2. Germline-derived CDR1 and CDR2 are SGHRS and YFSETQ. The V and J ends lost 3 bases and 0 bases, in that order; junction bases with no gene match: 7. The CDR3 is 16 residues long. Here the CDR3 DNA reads TGCGCCAGCAGCTCCCAGCGGGATTCTAGCACAGATACGCAGTATTTT. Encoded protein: CASSSQRDSSTDTQYF.

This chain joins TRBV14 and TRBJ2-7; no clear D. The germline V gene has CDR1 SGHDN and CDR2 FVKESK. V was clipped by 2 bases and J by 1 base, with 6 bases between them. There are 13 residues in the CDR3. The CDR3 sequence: CASSQTNSYEQYF. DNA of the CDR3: TGTGCCAGCAGCCAAACTAATTCCTACGAGCAGTACTTC.

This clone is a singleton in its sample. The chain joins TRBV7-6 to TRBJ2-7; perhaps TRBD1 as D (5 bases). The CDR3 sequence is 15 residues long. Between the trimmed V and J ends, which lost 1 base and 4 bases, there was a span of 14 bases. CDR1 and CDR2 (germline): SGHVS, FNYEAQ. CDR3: CASSLGSGRTYEQYF. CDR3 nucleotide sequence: TGTGCCAGCAGCTTAGGGTCAGGGCGAACGTACGAGCAGTACTTC.

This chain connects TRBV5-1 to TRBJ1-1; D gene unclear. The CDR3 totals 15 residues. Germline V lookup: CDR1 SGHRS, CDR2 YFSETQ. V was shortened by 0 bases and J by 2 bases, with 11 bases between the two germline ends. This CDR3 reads CASSLATLLNTEAFF. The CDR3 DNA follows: TGCGCCAGCAGCTTGGCGACACTCTTAAACACTGAAGCTTTCTTT.

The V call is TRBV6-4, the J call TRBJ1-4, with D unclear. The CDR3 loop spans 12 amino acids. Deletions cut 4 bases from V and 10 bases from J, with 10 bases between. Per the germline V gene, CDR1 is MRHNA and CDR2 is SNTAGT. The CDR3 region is CASSVPGGKLFF. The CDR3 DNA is TGTGCCAGCAGTGTCCCTGGAGGAAAACTGTTTTTT.

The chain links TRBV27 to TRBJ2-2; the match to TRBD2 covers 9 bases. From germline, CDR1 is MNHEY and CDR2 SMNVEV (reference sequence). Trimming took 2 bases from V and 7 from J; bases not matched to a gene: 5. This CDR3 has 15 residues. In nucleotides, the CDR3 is TGTGCCAGCAGTTTAAGGCGGGAGGGGATCGGGGAGCTGTTTTTT. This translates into CASSLRREGIGELFF.

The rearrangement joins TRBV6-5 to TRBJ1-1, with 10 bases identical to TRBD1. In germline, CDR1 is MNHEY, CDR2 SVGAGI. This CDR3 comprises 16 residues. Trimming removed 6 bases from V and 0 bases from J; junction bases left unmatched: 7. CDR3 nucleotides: TGTGCCAGCAGGTACCGGGACAGGGGCTTGAACACTGAAGCTTTCTTT. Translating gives CASRYRDRGLNTEAFF.

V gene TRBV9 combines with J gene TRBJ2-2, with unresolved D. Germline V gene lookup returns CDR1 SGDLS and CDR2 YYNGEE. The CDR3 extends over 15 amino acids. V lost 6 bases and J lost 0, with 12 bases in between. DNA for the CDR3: TGTGCCAGCAACAATCGACAAGCGAACACCGGGGAGCTGTTTTTT. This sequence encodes CASNNRQANTGELFF.

CDR3 sequence (DNA): TGTGCCACCAGCAGAGATCAGTTAAGTGAAAAACTGTTTTTT. It specifies CATSRDQLSEKLFF. The V gene is TRBV15, the J gene TRBJ1-4; D not certain. V was clipped by 0 bases and J by 7 bases, with 9 bases between them. Germline CDR1 reads LNHNV; CDR2 reads YYDKDF (reference sequence). The CDR3 spans 14 residues.